The T cell receptor (beta chain) described here comes from a study of T cell repertoires in cytomegalovirus infection (dated by TCRdb to the late 2010s). About the full investigation: Donor HLA type was relevant to the analysis, as public TCR beta signatures indicated carriage of CMV infection together with the matching HLA type.

Overall study results and their limits: The ex vivo response was dominated by HLA-C-restricted CMV-specific TCR beta clonotypes, which also provided the single most frequent clonotype in two of eight donors. Carriers of CMV infection plus the relevant HLA type were discriminated by the cumulative frequency of public TCR beta family members in the study cohort and in an independent 352-donor cohort.

With regard to this clonotype: The antigen this receptor binds is unknown. No base qualities exist here, and no much larger clone lies one base off it.

Sequencing was carried out with an Illumina HiSeq 1500. The public reads were run again by TCRdb, first through fastp at Q25 and then through MiXCR, and only productive beta chains were kept. Identical CDR3 proteins give one entry, which carries the most common genes and DNA. The sample table contains nearly 650,000 distinct CDR3 sequences; only one count was recorded for 20% to 25% of them. Clones ranked in the top ten supply 6.5% to 10% of the sample. From its cysteine to its phenylalanine, the CDR3 spans 13 amino acids. Only the CDR3 DNA is retained, 39 bases long and in frame from the first base. V lost 3 bases and J lost 6 bases, and the count of bases not matched to a germline gene is 6. The germline V gene gives CDR1 as SQVTM and CDR2 as ANQGSEA.

The source material was CD8+ T cells from PBMCs. The V and J genes are TRBV29-1 and TRBJ2-3; 7 bases in between match TRBD2. The TCR sequence derives from a human donor in good health (CMV status not recorded). Some clones in this sample may be carry-over from other donors' samples. The DNA is TGCAGCGTTGATGGGGGGGAACGGGATACGCAGTATTTT. Its amino acids are CSVDGGERDTQYF.